This T cell receptor beta chain was recovered during a study of T-cell memory formation after mild COVID-19. Findings of the study overall: Mostly located in CM and EM were contracting CD4+ clones, with contracting CD8+ clones located in EMRA.

MiXCR, run by TCRdb on the 5' RACE reads, gives a single entry per CDR3 protein. This table has about 16,000 distinct CDR3 sequences, about a quarter appearing once. This CDR3 is 15 amino acids long. The V gene's germline CDR1 is SGHTA and CDR2 FQGNSA. Trimming took off 4 bases at V and 6 bases at J, with 15 bases between the two ends. This clonotype was recorded at least ten times. Its antigen is not known. The chain couples TRBV7-2 to TRBJ2-2, with D unresolved. The clonotype was recovered from a man younger than 35 who had mild COVID-19 (a few samples of this study predate the infection). Cell type and time point are not known. Sequencing used PBMCs or a T cell subset sorted from them (not recorded which). The CDR3 reads CASSSLPGTAGELFF. The CDR3 DNA is TGTGCCAGCAGCTCTCTCCCAGGAACCGCCGGGGAGCTGTTTTTT.